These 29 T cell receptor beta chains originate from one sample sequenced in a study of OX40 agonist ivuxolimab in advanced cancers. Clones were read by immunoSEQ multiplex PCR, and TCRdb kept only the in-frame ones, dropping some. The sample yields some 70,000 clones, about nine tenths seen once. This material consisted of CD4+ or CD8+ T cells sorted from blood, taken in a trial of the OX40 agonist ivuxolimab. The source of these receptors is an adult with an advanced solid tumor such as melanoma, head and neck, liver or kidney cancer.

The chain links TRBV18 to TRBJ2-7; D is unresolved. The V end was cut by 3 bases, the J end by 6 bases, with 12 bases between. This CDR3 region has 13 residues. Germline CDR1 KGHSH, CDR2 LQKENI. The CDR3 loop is CASSPGDFGEQYF. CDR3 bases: TGTGCCAGCTCACCTGGAGATTTTGGCGAGCAGTACTTC. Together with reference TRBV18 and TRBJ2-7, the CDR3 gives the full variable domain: NAGVMQNPRHLVRRRGQEARLRCSPMKGHSHVYWYRQLPEEGLKFMVYLQKENIIDESGMPKERFSAEFPKEGPSILRIQQVVRGDSAAYFCASSPGDFGEQYFGPGTRLTVT.

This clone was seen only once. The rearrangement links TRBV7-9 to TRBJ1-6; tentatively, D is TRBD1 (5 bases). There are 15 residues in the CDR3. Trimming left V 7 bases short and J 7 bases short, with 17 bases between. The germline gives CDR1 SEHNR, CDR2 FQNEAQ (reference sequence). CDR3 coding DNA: TGTGCCAGCAAGACCTCAGACAGCGTCAATTCACCCCTCCACTTT. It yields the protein CASKTSDSVNSPLHF.

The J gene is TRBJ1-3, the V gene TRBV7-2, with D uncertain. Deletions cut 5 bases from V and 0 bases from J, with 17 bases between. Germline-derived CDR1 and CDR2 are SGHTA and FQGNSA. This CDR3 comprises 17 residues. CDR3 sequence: CASSIVPPHISGNTIYF. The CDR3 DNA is TGTGCCAGCAGCATCGTCCCTCCACATATCTCTGGAAACACCATATATTTT.

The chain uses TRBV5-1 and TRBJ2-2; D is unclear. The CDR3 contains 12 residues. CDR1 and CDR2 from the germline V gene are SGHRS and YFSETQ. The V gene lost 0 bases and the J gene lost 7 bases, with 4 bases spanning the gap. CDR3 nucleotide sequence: TGCGCCAGCAGCTTGGATGGCGGGGAGCTGTTTTTT. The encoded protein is CASSLDGGELFF. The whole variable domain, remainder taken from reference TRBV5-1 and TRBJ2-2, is KAGVTQTPRYLIKTRGQQVTLSCSPISGHRSVSWYQQTPGQGLQFLFEYFSETQRNKGNFPGRFSGRQFSNSRSEMNVSTLELGDSALYLCASSLDGGELFFGEGSRLTVL.

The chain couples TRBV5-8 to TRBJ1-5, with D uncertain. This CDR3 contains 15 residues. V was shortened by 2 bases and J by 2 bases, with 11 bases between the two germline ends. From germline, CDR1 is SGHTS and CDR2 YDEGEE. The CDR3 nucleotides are TGTGCCAGCAGCTTTGGGCATCGGGGCAATCAGCCCCAGCATTTT. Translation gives CASSFGHRGNQPQHF.

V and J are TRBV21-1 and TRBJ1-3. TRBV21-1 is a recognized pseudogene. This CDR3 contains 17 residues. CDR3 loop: CAKRKLRWGGTGNTIYF. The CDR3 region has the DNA TGTGCCAAACGCAAACTCAGGTGGGGAGGTACTGGAAACACCATATATTTT.

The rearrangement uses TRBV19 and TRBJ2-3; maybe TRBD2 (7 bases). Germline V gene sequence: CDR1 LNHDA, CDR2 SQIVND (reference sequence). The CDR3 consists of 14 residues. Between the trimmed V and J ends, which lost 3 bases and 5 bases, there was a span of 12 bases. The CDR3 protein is CASSMGGAQDTQYF. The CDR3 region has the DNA TGTGCCAGTAGTATGGGGGGGGCCCAAGATACGCAGTATTTT.

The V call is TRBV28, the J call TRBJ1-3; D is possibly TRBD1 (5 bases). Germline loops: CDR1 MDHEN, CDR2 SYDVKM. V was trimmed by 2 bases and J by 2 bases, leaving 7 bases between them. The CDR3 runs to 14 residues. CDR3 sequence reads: CASSLRGAGNTIYF. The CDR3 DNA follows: TGTGCCAGCAGTTTAAGGGGAGCTGGAAACACCATATATTTT.

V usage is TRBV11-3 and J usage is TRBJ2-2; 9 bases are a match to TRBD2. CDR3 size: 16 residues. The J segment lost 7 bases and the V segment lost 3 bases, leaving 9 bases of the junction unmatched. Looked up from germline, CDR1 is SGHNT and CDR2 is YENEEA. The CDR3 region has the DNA TGTGCCAGCAGCTTCGGCGGGGGGGCCTTGCACGGGGAGCTGTTTTTT. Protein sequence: CASSFGGGALHGELFF. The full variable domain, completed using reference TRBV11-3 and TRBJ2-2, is EAGVVQSPRYKIIEKKQPVAFWCNPISGHNTLYWYLQNLGQGPELLIRYENEEAVDDSQLPKDRFSAERLKGVDSTLKIQPAELGDSAVYLCASSFGGGALHGELFFGEGSRLTVL.

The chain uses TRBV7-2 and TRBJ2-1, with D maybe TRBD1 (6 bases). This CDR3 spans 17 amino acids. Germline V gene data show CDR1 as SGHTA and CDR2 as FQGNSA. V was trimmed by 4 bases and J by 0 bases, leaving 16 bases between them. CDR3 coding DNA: TGTGCCAGCAGCTCTCTTCAGGGGCGGGTCTCCTACAATGAGCAGTTCTTC. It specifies CASSSLQGRVSYNEQFF.

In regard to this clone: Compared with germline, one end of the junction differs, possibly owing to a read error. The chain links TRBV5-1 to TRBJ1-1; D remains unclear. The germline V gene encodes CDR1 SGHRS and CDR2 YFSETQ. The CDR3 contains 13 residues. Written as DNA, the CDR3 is TGTGCCAGCAGCCCTGGACGGTACACTGAAGCTTTCTTT. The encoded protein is CASSPGRYTEAFF. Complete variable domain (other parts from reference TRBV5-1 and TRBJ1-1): KAGVTQTPRYLIKTRGQQVTLSCSPISGHRSVSWYQQTPGQGLQFLFEYFSETQRNKGNFPGRFSGRQFSNSRSEMNVSTLELGDSALYLCASSPGRYTEAFFGQGTRLTVV.

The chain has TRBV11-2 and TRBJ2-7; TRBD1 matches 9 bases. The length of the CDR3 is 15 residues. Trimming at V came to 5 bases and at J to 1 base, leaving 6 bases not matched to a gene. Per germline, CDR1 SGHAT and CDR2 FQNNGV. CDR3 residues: CASSSGTGSSYEQYF. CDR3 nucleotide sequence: TGTGCCAGCAGCAGTGGGACAGGGAGTTCCTACGAGCAGTACTTC.

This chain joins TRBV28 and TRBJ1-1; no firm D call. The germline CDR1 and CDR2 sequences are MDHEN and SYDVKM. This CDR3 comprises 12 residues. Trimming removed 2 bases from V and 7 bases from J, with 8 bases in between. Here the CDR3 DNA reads TGTGCCAGCAGTTTAGGGAACGGTGAAGCTTTCTTT. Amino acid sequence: CASSLGNGEAFF. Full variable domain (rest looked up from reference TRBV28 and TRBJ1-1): DVKVTQSSRYLVKRTGEKVFLECVQDMDHENMFWYRQDPGLGLRLIYFSYDVKMKEKGDIPEGYSVSREKKERFSLILESASTNQTSMYLCASSLGNGEAFFGQGTRLTVV.

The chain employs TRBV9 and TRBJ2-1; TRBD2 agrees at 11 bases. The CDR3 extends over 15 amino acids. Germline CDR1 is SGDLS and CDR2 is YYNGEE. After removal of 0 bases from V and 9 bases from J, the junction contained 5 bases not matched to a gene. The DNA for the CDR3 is TGTGCCAGCAGCGTAGTTGATAGCGGGAGGGGTGAGCAGTTCTTC. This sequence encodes CASSVVDSGRGEQFF. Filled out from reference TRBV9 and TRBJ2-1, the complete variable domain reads DSGVTQTPKHLITATGQRVTLRCSPRSGDLSVYWYQQSLDQGLQFLIQYYNGEERAKGNILERFSAQQFPDLHSELNLSSLELGDSALYFCASSVVDSGRGEQFFGPGTRLTVL.

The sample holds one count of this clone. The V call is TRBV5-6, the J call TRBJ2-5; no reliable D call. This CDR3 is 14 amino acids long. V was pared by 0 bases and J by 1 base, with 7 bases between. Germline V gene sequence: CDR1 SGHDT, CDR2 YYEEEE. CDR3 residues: CASSLVHSQETQYF. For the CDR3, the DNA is TGTGCCAGCAGCTTGGTCCACAGCCAAGAGACCCAGTACTTC.

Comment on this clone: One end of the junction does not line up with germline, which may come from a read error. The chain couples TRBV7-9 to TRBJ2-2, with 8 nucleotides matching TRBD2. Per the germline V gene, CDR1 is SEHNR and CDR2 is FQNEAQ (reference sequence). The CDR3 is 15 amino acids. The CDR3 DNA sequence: TGTGCCAGCAGTTTAGCGGGACCGAACACCGGGGAGCTGTTTTTT. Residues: CASSLAGPNTGELFF.

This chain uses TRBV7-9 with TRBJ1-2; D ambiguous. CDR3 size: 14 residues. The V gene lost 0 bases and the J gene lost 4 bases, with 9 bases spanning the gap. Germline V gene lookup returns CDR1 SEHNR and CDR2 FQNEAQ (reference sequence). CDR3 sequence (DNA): TGTGCCAGCAGCTTAGCCACCCAGATCTATGGCTACACCTTC. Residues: CASSLATQIYGYTF.

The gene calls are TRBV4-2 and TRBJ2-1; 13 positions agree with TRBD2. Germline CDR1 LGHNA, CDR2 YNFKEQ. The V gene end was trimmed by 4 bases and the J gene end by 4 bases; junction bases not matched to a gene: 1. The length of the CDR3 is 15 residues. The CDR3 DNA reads TGTGCCAGCAGCCCGGGACTAGCGGGGTACAATGAGCAGTTCTTC. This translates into CASSPGLAGYNEQFF.

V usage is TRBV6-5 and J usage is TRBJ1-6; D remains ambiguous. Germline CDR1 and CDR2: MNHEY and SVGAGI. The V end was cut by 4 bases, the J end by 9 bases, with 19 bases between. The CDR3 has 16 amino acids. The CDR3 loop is CASSSDPAYLGSPLHF. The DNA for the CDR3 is TGTGCCAGCAGTTCTGACCCGGCCTACCTCGGTTCACCCCTCCACTTT.

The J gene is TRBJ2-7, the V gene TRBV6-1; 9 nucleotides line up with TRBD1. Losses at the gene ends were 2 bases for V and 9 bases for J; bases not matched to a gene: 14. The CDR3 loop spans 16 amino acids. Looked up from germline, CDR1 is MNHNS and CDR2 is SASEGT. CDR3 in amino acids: CASSETGQGRFFGQYF. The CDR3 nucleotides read TGTGCCAGCAGTGAAACGGGACAGGGAAGGTTCTTTGGGCAGTACTTC.

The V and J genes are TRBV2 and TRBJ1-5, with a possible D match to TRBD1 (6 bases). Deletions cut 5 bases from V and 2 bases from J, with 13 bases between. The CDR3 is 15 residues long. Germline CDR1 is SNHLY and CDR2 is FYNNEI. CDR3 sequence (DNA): TGTGCCAGCAGTCAGGACAGTCTTGGCAATCAGCCCCAGCATTTT. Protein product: CASSQDSLGNQPQHF.

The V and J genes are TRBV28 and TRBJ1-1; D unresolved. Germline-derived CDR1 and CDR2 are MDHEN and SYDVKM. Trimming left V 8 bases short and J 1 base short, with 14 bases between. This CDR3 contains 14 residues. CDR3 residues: CASSSDTGNTEAFF. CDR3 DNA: TGTGCCAGCTCCTCCGACACGGGGAACACTGAAGCTTTCTTT.

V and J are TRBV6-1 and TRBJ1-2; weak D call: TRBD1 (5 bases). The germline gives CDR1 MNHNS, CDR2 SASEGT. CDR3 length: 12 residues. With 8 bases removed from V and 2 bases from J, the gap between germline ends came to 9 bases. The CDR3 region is CASGRQNYGYTF. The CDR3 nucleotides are TGTGCCAGCGGAAGACAGAACTATGGCTACACCTTC.

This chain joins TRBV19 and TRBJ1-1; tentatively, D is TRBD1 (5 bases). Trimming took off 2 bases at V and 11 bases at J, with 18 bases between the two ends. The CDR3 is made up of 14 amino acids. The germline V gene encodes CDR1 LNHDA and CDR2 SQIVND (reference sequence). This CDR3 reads CASSITGHGNGAFF. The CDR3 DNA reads TGTGCCAGTAGTATAACAGGACATGGCAACGGTGCTTTCTTT. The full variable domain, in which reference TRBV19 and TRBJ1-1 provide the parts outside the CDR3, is DGGITQSPKYLFRKEGQNVTLSCEQNLNHDAMYWYRQDPGQGLRLIYYSQIVNDFQKGDIAEGYSVSREKKESFPLTVTSAQKNPTAFYLCASSITGHGNGAFFGQGTRLTVV.

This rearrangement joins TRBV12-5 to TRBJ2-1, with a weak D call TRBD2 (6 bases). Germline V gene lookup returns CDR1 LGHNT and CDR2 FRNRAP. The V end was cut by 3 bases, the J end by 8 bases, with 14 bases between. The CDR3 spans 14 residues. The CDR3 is CASGLLTSIYEQFF. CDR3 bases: TGTGCTAGTGGTTTACTTACTAGCATATATGAGCAGTTCTTC.

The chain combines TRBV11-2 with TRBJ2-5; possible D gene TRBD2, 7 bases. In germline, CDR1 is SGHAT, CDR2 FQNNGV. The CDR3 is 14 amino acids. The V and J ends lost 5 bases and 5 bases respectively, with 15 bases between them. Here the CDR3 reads CASSTSRGGETQYF. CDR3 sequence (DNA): TGTGCCAGCAGCACTTCCAGGGGAGGGGAGACCCAGTACTTC.

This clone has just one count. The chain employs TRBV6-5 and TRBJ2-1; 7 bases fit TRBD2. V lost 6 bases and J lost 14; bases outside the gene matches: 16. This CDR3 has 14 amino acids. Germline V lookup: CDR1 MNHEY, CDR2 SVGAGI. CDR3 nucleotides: TGTGCCAGCAGGATGGCGGGAGTAGGGTCCCTGGAGTTCTTC. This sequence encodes CASRMAGVGSLEFF.

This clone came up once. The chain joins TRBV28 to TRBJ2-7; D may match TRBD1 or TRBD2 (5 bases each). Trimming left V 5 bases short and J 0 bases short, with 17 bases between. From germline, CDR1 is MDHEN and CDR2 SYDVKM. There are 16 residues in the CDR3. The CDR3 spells CASSGSDGTSSYEQYF. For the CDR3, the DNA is TGTGCCAGCAGTGGTTCGGACGGGACCTCCTCCTACGAGCAGTACTTC.

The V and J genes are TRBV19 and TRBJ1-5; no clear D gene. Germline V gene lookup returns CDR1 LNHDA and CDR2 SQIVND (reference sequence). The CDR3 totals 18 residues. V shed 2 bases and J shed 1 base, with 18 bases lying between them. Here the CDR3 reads CASSILPPGSGSNQPQHF. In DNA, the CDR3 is TGTGCCAGTAGTATACTACCCCCCGGGTCGGGGAGCAATCAGCCCCAGCATTTT.